This record covers a single TCR beta chain. As yet, its antigen is unknown. The data were taken from a study of regulatory T cells in long-lasting Graves disease. Looking at the study overall: Persistence in Graves' disease denoted antithyroid drug use beyond 5 years alongside positive TSH receptor antibodies.

According to the study, TCR beta libraries were built with iRepertoire HTBI primers and CDR3-region Arm-PCR. TCRdb reprocessed the multiplex PCR reads via MiXCR and lists one record per CDR3 protein. This table holds 400,000 to 450,000 distinct CDR3 sequences, roughly a quarter found once. Notes on the study in general: Since the sample size was small, accuracy may have been reduced. Reduced TCR diversity was observed in persistent Graves' patients versus newly diagnosed patients. Persistent cases favored TRBV28, TRBJ1-2 and TRBJ2-5.

The junction had 9 bases not matched to a gene; V was cut back by 10 bases and J by 1 base. CDR3 length equals 14 residues. Germline lookup yields CDR1 SGHTA and CDR2 FQGNSA. Time point: persistent/refractory GD, antithyroid drugs over 5 years with positive TRAb. PBMCs were the source of the RNA used for TCR sequencing. The sequencing used peripheral blood mononuclear cells (PBMCs), collected when the disease was refractory, from a patient treated with antithyroid drugs. This TCR derives from a female donor with Graves disease. The gene calls are TRBV7-2 and TRBJ1-2; 7 bases are shared with TRBD1. The CDR3 sequence is CAIKGGTDNYGYTF. As DNA, the CDR3 is TGTGCCATCAAAGGGGGGACAGATAACTATGGCTACACCTTC.